Reported below is one TCR beta chain. CDR1 and CDR2 (germline): GTSNPN, SVGIG (reference sequence). The V end was cut by 3 bases, the J end by 3 bases, with 12 bases between. The CDR3 runs to 14 residues. The source of the sample is a study of blood T cell repertoires in COVID-19. Whole-study context: PBMCs, B-cell-depleted T cells, or T cells provided the cDNA or gDNA that made up the material.

Each participant's cohort was designated according to participant-reported clinical history. Per the original methods: Amplification with reference gene primers provided the estimates of nucleated cell counts. Using immunoSEQ multiplex PCR, the repertoire was profiled, and TCRdb retains in-frame clones only, with some absent. V and J calls and clone size come straight from that table; D and trimming were deduced from the DNA. The sample yields 180,000 or so clones, 70% to 85% seen once. The clonotype originates from a man between 45 and 60 years old who had recovered from COVID-19. The chain links TRBV30 to TRBJ2-1, with D perhaps matching TRBD2 (5 bases). What was sequenced was PBMCs or T cells enriched from blood (not recorded which). DNA of the CDR3: TGTGCCTGGAGCGGGAAAAAATTCTACAATGAGCAGTTCTTC. Encoded protein: CAWSGKKFYNEQFF.